Included here is one T cell receptor beta chain sequence, with context. The antigen is not known. Staff drew roughly 10 milliliters of peripheral blood from each donor. Total RNA, at least 5 micrograms per sample, was extracted from PBMCs. This sample is drawn from a study of blood T cells in healthy people across ages. Findings and caveats of the study: Naive T cell percentage showed a strong correlation with the diversity of TCR beta.

The V segment lost 1 base and the J segment 0 bases; nucleotides outside the gene matches: 0. CDR1 KGHDR and CDR2 SFDVKD come from the germline V gene. The length of the CDR3 is 15 residues. For the second PCR, which ran for about 6 to 12 cycles, a sample-barcoded 5' primer and a J-beta primer mix were used. MiXCR was run by TCRdb on the 5' RACE reads, yielding one entry per CDR3 protein. This sample has 1 million or so distinct CDR3 sequences; 35% to 55% occur once, and the top ten carry 15% to 20%. This receptor was obtained from a woman aged 55 to 70 in good health. The sequencing sample was made of blood. J is TRBJ2-5 and V is TRBV24-1; TRBD2 matches 8 bases. CDR3 region: CATSDFGGDQETQYF. The CDR3 DNA is TGTGCCACCAGTGATTTCGGGGGGGACCAAGAGACCCAGTACTTC.